This T cell receptor (beta chain) was documented in a study of CD8+CD57+ T cells in acquired aplastic anemia. At the level of the study: Each DNA sample taken from sorted CD4+ and CD8+ cells came to about 3.2 ug on average.

Between the trimmed V and J ends, which lost 5 bases and 4 bases, there was a span of 14 bases. This CDR3 contains 14 residues. Per germline, CDR1 SNHLY and CDR2 FYNNEI. The use of genomic DNA as template underpinned the TCR beta VDJ and CDR3 profiling. TCRdb passed the reads through MiXCR, listing each CDR3 protein once. The table records 150,000 to 200,000 distinct CDR3 sequences, 64% of them present only once. The receptor was derived from a human donor with severe aplastic anemia or a healthy control (not recorded which). The chain uses TRBV2 and TRBJ1-2; D is possibly TRBD1 (6 bases). The sequenced sample was sorted CD4+, CD8+, or CD8+CD57+ T cells (not recorded which) from PBMCs. This CDR3 reads CASSLKDSSYGYTF. The CDR3 DNA reads TGTGCCAGCAGTTTGAAGGACAGTTCCTATGGCTACACCTTC. The variable domain in full, with the rest retrieved from reference TRBV2 and TRBJ1-2, is EPEVTQTPSHQVTQMGQEVILRCVPISNHLYFYWYRQILGQKVEFLVSFYNNEISEKSEIFDDQFSVERPDGSNFTLKIRSTKLEDSAMYFCASSLKDSSYGYTFGSGTRLTVV.